This section outlines one T cell receptor (beta chain) sequence together with its context. This entry belongs to a study of blood T cell repertoires in COVID-19. Study at large: Researchers got acute and convalescent COVID-19 samples from the United States, Italy and Spain. T cells, B-cell-depleted T cells, or PBMCs provided the cDNA or gDNA that served as material.

The CDR3 contains 18 residues. The V gene's germline CDR1 is SGDLS and CDR2 YYNGEE. Trimming cost V 4 bases and J 8 bases; bases outside gene matches: 16. Source study methods: Nucleated cell number was recorded as an estimate derived from reference gene primer amplification. Here immunoSEQ multiplex PCR was the method, and the copy in TCRdb shows in-frame clones only, minus some. V, J and clone size are those of that table, while D and trimming were read from the DNA. The sample records about 270,000 clones, 85% being singletons. The sequence was obtained from a woman between 50 and 59 years old with active or convalescent COVID-19. V usage is TRBV9 and J usage is TRBJ1-4; TRBD1 matches at 11 bases. The sequenced material came from peripheral blood. Here the CDR3 DNA reads TGTGCCAGCAGCACTGGGGGAGGACAGGGGGCTTTTTTAGAAAAACTGTTTTTT. It is translated as CASSTGGGQGAFLEKLFF.